A single sample is the source of the 10 T cell receptor beta chains below, sequenced in a study of CD8+ T cells in alopecia areata. Specified treatment: oral pan-JAK inhibitor, 5-10 mg twice daily. RNA was isolated and reverse transcribed to cDNA, the sequencing template. TCRdb's table, derived via immunoSEQ multiplex PCR, lists solely in-frame clones and lacks some. The sample gives 200,000 or so clones, approximately 45% of which show up once; 2% to 3% is in the top ten. Sequencing was performed on CD4+ T cells sorted from blood, taken at roughly week 38, from a patient treated with tofacitinib. The origin of the receptors is a human donor with alopecia areata.

This clone was counted only a few times. The same CDR3 arises from other DNA sequences in this sample as well. The chain links TRBV5-1 to TRBJ2-3; D uncertain. This CDR3 comprises 12 residues. The germline V gene encodes CDR1 SGHRS and CDR2 YFSETQ. V lost 4 bases and J 0 bases, leaving 3 bases between the germline ends. DNA of the CDR3: TGCGCCAGCAGCCTTAGCACAGATACGCAGTATTTT. It yields the protein CASSLSTDTQYF.

V and J are TRBV29-1 and TRBJ1-2; TRBD1 matches 7 bases. CDR1 and CDR2 from the germline V gene are SQVTM and ANQGSEA. V shed 6 bases, J shed 6 bases, and the junction held 13 bases outside the gene matches. This CDR3 has 14 residues. DNA for the CDR3: TGCAGCGTCCCGACAGGGTTATTTTCTCATGGCTACACCTTC. Translation gives CSVPTGLFSHGYTF.

This clone has a handful of counts. The CDR3 DNA sequence: TGTGCCAGTAGTTCTGGGAGAACTGAAGCTTTCTTT. The encoded protein is CASSSGRTEAFF. The J gene is TRBJ1-1, the V gene TRBV19; D unresolved. The V end was cut by 5 bases, the J end by 5 bases, with 9 bases between. The CDR3 is made up of 12 amino acids. CDR1 and CDR2 (germline): LNHDA, SQIVND (reference sequence).

This clone was seen a handful of times. The V gene is TRBV29-1, the J gene TRBJ1-1; D is possibly TRBD1 (6 bases). V lost 6 bases to trimming and J lost 3 bases, with 23 bases between them. The CDR3 is made up of 16 amino acids. Germline V gene sequence: CDR1 SQVTM, CDR2 ANQGSEA. CDR3 region: CSVAKQGGSMYTEAFF. CDR3 coding DNA: TGCAGCGTAGCTAAACAGGGAGGTAGTATGTACACTGAAGCTTTCTTT.

This chain uses TRBV4-3 with TRBJ2-5; possible D gene TRBD2, 6 bases. The germline V gene has CDR1 LGHNA and CDR2 YSLEER. Trimming removed 1 base from V and 4 bases from J, with 13 bases in between. The CDR3 has 15 amino acids. CDR3 amino acids: CASSQAPRRGETQYF. The CDR3 DNA follows: TGCGCCAGCAGCCAAGCGCCCAGGCGGGGAGAGACCCAGTACTTC.

In its sample, this clone was seen many times. At the DNA level, this CDR3 is encoded by other sequences in the same sample as well. The genes are TRBV7-2 and TRBJ1-1; D uncertain. V was clipped by 4 bases and J by 1 base, with 7 bases between them. Germline V gene sequence: CDR1 SGHTA, CDR2 FQGNSA. CDR3 length: 13 amino acids. The CDR3, as DNA: TGTGCCAGCAGCTCAGGCAGGAACACTGAAGCTTTCTTT. It translates to CASSSGRNTEAFF.

J is TRBJ2-1 and V is TRBV4-1; D is undetermined. Per germline, CDR1 MGHRA and CDR2 YSYEKL. The CDR3 sequence is 14 residues long. Trimming took off 0 bases at V and 9 bases at J, with 12 bases between the two ends. This CDR3 is CASSQDEVLGEQFF. CDR3 nucleotide sequence: TGCGCCAGCAGCCAAGATGAGGTATTGGGTGAGCAGTTCTTC.

The chain employs TRBV7-2 and TRBJ2-2, with D tentatively TRBD1 (6 bases). The germline V and J ends were trimmed by 5 bases and 5 bases, with 12 bases remaining between them. CDR3 length: 14 residues. Germline-derived CDR1 and CDR2 are SGHTA and FQGNSA. This chain's CDR3 is CASSQGTVTGELFF. CDR3 DNA sequence: TGTGCCAGCAGCCAGGGGACCGTGACCGGGGAGCTGTTTTTT.

This clone appeared a few times. J is TRBJ2-2 and V is TRBV7-9; tentatively, D is TRBD1 (6 bases). Germline values: CDR1 SEHNR, CDR2 FQNEAQ (reference sequence). The CDR3 is 16 residues long. Trimming stripped 0 bases from V and 7 bases from J, with 15 bases between. CDR3 loop: CASSLAFGQSDGELFF. Here the CDR3 DNA reads TGTGCCAGCAGCTTAGCCTTCGGACAGTCTGACGGGGAGCTGTTTTTT.

This chain joins TRBV9 and TRBJ2-5, with D possibly matching TRBD2 (6 bases). Trimming shortened V by 1 base and J by 5 bases, and 12 bases separated the two germline ends. The CDR3 runs 14 residues. Germline-derived CDR1 and CDR2 are SGDLS and YYNGEE. CDR3 in DNA: TGTGCCAGCAGCGTATCCGCCCGGGGGGAGACCCAGTACTTC. This codes for CASSVSARGETQYF.